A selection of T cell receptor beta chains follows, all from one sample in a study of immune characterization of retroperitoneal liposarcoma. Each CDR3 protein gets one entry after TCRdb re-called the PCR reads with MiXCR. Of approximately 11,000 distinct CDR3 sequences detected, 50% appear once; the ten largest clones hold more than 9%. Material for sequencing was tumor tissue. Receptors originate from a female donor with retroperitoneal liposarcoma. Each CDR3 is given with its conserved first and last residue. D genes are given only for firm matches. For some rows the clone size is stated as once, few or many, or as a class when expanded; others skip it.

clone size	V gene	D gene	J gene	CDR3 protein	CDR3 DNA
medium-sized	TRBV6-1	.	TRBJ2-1	CASSEWVYEQFF	TGTGCCAGCAGTGAATGGGTCTACGAGCAGTTCTTC
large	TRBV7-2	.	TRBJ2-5	CASSGRKGETQYF	TGTGCCAGCAGCGGACGGAAGGGGGAGACCCAGTACTTC
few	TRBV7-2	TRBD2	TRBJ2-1	CASSSPGLAVYEQFF	TGTGCCAGCAGTTCTCCGGGACTAGCGGTATACGAGCAGTTCTTC
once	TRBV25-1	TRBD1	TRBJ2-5	CASRSDRERSGQYF	TGTGCCAGCAGATCGGACAGGGAACGGTCTGGGCAGTACTTC
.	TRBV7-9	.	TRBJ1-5	CASSPAYSNQPQHF	TGTGCCAGCAGCCCTGCCTATAGCAATCAGCCCCAGCATTTT
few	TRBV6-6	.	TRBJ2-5	CASSYSGRETQYF	TGTGCCAGCAGTTACTCGGGCCGGGAGACCCAGTACTTC
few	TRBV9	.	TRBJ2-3	CASSALGTDTQYF	TGTGCCAGCAGCGCCCTAGGGACAGATACGCAGTATTTT
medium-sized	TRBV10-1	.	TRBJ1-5	CASFAQGMKQPQHF	TGCGCCAGTTTCGCTCAGGGGATGAAGCAGCCCCAGCATTTT
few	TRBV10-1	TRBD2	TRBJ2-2	CASSASGMNTGELFF	TGCGCCAGCAGTGCTAGCGGGATGAACACCGGGGAGCTGTTTTTT
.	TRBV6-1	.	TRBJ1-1	CASSQPRVGKTEAFF	TGTGCCAGCAGCCAGCCCAGGGTCGGGAAGACTGAAGCTTTCTTT
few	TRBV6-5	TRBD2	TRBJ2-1	CASSYLGLADYEQFF	TGTGCCAGCAGTTACTTGGGACTAGCGGATTACGAGCAGTTCTTC
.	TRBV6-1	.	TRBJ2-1	CASSWAQGSPIYNEQFF	TGTGCCAGCAGTTGGGCTCAGGGATCCCCGATCTACAATGAGCAGTTCTTC
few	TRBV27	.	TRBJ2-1	CASSVIGLPLGASYNEQFF	TGTGCCAGCAGTGTAATAGGTCTACCATTGGGGGCCTCCTACAATGAGCAGTTCTTC
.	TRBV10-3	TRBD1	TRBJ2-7	CAISDLRTGSSYEQYF	TGTGCCATCAGTGACCTAAGGACAGGGAGCTCCTACGAGCAGTACTTC
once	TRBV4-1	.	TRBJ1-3	CASSQDPGYSGNTIYF	TGCGCCAGCAGCCAAGATCCCGGTTACTCTGGAAACACCATATATTTT
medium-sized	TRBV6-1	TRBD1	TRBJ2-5	CASTKTGQQETQYF	TGTGCCAGCACTAAGACGGGACAGCAAGAGACCCAGTACTTC
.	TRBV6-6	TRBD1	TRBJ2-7	CASSYYRGRYEQYF	TGTGCCAGCAGTTACTACAGGGGGCGCTACGAGCAGTACTTC
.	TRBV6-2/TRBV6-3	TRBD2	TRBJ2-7	CASRLAILPEQYF	TGTGCCAGCAGACTAGCGATTCTTCCGGAGCAGTACTTC
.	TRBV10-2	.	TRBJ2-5	CASSGALQETQYF	TGCGCCAGCAGTGGGGCACTCCAAGAGACCCAGTACTTC
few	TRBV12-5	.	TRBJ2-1	CASGLGTAQETQFF	TGTGCTAGTGGTTTGGGAACAGCTCAAGAGACCCAGTTCTTC
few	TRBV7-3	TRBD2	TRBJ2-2	CASSLNGGLETGELFF	TGTGCCAGCAGCTTAAATGGGGGACTAGAGACCGGGGAGCTGTTTTTT
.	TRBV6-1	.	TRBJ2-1	CASSSPGTQFF	TGTGCCAGCAGCAGTCCGGGGACCCAGTTCTTC
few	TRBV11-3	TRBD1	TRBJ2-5	CASSPGQGRRETQYF	TGTGCCAGCAGCCCGGGACAGGGGCGGAGAGAGACCCAGTACTTC
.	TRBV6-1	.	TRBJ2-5	CASSENSGGGQETQYF	TGTGCCAGCAGTGAAAATAGCGGAGGGGGGCAAGAGACCCAGTACTTC
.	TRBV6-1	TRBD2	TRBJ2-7	CASSGGLAGLYNEQYF	TGTGCCAGCAGTGGGGGACTAGCGGGTTTGTACAATGAGCAGTACTTC
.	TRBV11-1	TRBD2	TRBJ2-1	CASSSGGNEQFF	TGTGCCAGCAGCTCCGGGGGGAATGAGCAGTTCTTC
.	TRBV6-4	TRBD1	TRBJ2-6	CASSLTGGSGANVLTF	TGTGCCAGCAGTCTTACAGGGGGGTCTGGGGCCAACGTCCTGACTTTC
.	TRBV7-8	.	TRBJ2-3	CASSLLRDTQYF	TGTGCCAGCAGCCTTCTCAGAGATACGCAGTATTTT
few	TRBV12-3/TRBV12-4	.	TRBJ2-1	CASTSSSQETQFF	TGTGCCAGCACCTCCTCCTCTCAAGAGACCCAGTTCTTC
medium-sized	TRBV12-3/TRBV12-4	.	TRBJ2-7	CASSMDGSYEQYF	TGTGCCAGCAGTATGGACGGCTCCTACGAGCAGTACTTC
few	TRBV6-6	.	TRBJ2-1	CASSYRGSSHEQFF	TGTGCCAGCAGTTATAGGGGGTCCTCCCATGAGCAGTTCTTC
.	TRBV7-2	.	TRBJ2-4	CASSPRQANEQYF	TGTGCCAGCAGCCCGCGACAGGCTAATGAGCAGTACTTC
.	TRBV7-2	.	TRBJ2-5	CASSLDGTQETQYF	TGTGCCAGCAGCTTAGATGGGACACAAGAGACCCAGTACTTC
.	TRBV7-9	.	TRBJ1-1	CASSLDDVAGTEAFF	TGTGCCAGCAGCTTAGATGATGTTGCGGGGACTGAAGCTTTCTTT
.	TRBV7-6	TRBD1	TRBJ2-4	CVSIQSTGGFYNEQYF	TGTGTCAGCATCCAATCCACAGGGGGATTCTACAATGAGCAGTACTTC
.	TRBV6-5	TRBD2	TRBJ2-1	CASWRLASNEQFF	TGTGCCAGCTGGCGACTAGCGAGCAATGAGCAGTTCTTC
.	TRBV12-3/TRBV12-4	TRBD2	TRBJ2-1	CASSNPGLGRFNEQFF	TGTGCCAGCAGTAACCCGGGACTAGGGCGATTCAATGAGCAGTTCTTC
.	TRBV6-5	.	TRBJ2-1	CASSSLGIETYNEQFF	TGTGCCAGCAGCTCCCTCGGGATAGAGACCTACAATGAGCAGTTCTTC
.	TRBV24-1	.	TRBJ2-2	CATSVRTGELFF	TGTGCCACCAGTGTGAGGACCGGGGAGCTGTTTTTT
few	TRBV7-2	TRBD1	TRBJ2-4	CASRTDRVQYF	TGTGCCAGCAGGACGGACAGGGTCCAATACTTC
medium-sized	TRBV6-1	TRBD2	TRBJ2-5	CASTSAGEQYF	TGTGCCAGCACCTCGGCGGGGGAGCAGTACTTC
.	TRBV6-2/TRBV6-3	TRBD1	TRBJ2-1	CASRRGPYNEQFF	TGTGCCAGCAGGAGGGGGCCCTACAATGAGCAGTTCTTC
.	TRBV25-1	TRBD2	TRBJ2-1	CASSDNSRLADNEQFF	TGTGCCAGCAGTGACAATTCTCGACTAGCGGACAATGAGCAGTTCTTC
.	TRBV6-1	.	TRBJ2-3	CASSEAVFSHTDTQYF	TGTGCCAGCAGTGAGGCCGTCTTTTCGCACACAGATACGCAGTATTTT
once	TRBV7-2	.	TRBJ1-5	CASSLGPGSGVRPQHF	TGTGCCAGCAGCTTAGGCCCAGGATCTGGGGTCCGGCCCCAGCATTTT
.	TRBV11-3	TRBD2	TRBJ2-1	CASSNNIVLAGDIRGEQFF	TGTGCCAGCAGCAACAACATCGTACTAGCGGGAGATATAAGAGGTGAGCAGTTCTTC
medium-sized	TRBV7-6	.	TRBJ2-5	CASSPRETQYF	TGTGCCAGCAGCCCGCGGGAGACCCAGTACTTC
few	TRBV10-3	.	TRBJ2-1	CAISERASDEQFF	TGTGCCATCAGTGAGCGAGCTAGCGATGAGCAGTTCTTC
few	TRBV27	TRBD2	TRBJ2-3	CASSHSAGGPPGTDTQYF	TGTGCCAGCAGTCACTCAGCGGGAGGGCCCCCGGGCACAGATACGCAGTATTTT
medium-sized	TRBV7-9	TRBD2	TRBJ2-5	CASSSGTSGYGETQYF	TGTGCCAGCAGCTCCGGGACTAGCGGCTACGGAGAGACCCAGTACTTC
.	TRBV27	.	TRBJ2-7	CASSYFGQGASEQYF	TGTGCCAGCAGTTATTTCGGACAAGGTGCGTCCGAGCAGTACTTC
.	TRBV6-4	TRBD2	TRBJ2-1	CASSVAGGTHNEQFF	TGTGCCAGCAGCGTAGCGGGGGGCACACACAATGAGCAGTTCTTC
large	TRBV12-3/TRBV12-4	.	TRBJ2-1	CASSFTTDYEQFF	TGTGCCAGCAGTTTTACGACAGACTACGAGCAGTTCTTC
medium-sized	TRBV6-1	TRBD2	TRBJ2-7	CASSGLAGAYNEQYF	TGTGCCAGCAGTGGACTAGCGGGAGCCTACAATGAGCAGTACTTC
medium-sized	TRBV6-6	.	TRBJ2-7	CASSYSEAVSSYEQYF	TGTGCCAGCAGTTACTCAGAAGCGGTTAGCTCCTACGAGCAGTACTTC